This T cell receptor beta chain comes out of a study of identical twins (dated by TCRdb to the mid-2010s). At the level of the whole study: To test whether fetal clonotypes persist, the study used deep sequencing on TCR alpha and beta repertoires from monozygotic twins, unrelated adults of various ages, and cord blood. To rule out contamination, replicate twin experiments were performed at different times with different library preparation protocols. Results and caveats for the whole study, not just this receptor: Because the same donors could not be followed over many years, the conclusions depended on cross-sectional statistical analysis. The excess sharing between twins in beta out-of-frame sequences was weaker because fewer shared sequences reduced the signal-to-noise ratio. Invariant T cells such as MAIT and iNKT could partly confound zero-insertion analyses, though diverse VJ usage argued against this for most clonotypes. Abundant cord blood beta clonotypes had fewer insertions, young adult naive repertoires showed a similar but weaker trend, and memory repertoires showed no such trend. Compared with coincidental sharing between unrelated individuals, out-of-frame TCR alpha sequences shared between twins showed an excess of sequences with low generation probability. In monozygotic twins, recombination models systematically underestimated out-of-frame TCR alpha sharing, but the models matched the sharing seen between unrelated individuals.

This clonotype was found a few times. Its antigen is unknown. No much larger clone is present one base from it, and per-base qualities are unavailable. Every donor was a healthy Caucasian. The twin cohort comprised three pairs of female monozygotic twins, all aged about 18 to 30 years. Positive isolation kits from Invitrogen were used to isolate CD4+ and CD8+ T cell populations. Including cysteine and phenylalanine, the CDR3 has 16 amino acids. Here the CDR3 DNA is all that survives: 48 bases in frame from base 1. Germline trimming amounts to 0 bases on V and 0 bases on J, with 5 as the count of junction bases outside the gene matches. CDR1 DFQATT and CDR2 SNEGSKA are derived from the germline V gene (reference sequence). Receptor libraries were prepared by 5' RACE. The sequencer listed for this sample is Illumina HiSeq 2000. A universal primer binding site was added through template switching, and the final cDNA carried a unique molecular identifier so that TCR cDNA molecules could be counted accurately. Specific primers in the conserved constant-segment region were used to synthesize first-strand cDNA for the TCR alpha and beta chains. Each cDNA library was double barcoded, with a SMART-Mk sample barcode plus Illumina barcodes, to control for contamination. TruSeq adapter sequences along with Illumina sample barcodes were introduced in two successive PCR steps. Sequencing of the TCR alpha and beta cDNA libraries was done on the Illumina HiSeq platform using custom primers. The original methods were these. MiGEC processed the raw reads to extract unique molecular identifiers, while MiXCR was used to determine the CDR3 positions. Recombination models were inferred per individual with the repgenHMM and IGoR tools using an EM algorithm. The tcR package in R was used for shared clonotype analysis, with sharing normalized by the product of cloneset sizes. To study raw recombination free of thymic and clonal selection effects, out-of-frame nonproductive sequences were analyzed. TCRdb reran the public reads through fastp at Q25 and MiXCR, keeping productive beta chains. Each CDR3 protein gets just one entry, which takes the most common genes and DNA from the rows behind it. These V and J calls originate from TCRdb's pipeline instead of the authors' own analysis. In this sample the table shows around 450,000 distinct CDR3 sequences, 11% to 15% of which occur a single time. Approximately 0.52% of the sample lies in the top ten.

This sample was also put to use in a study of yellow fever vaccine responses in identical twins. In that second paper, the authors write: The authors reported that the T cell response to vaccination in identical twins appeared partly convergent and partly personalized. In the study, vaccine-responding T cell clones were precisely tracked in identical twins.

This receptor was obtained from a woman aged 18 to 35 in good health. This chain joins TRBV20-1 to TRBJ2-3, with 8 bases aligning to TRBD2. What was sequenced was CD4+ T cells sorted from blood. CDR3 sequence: CSAREASGQSTDTQYF. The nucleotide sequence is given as TGCAGTGCTAGAGAGGCTAGCGGGCAAAGCACAGATACGCAGTATTTT.